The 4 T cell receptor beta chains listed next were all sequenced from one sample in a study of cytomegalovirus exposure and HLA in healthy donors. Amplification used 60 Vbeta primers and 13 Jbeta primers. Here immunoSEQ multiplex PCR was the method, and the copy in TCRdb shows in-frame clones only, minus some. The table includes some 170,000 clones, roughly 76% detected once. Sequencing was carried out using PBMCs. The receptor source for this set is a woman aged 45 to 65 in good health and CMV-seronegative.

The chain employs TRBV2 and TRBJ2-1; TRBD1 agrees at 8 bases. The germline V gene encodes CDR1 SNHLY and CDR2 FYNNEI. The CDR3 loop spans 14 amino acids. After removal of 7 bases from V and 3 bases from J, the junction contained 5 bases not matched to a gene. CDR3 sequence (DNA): TGTGCCAGCACCTGGGACAGGAGCTACAATGAGCAGTTCTTC. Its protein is CASTWDRSYNEQFF.

CDR3 sequence: CASSLEPGPGNTIYF. As DNA, the CDR3 is TGTGCCAGCAGCTTGGAACCAGGCCCTGGAAACACCATATATTTT. The chain joins TRBV5-6 to TRBJ1-3, with D unclear. Trimming removed 0 bases at V and 2 bases at J, with 9 bases between. The CDR3 is 15 residues long. Germline V gene sequence: CDR1 SGHDT, CDR2 YYEEEE.

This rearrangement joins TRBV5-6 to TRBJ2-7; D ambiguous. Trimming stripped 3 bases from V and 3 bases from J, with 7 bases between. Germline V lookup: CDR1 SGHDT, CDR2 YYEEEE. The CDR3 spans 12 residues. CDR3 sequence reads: CASSSTYYEQYF. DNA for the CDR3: TGTGCCAGCAGCTCTACTTACTACGAGCAGTACTTC.

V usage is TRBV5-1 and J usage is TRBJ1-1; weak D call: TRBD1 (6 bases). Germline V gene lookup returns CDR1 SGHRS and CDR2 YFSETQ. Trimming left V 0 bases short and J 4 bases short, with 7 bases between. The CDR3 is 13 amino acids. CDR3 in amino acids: CASSLGGGTEAFF. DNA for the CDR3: TGCGCCAGCAGCTTGGGAGGGGGCACTGAAGCTTTCTTT.